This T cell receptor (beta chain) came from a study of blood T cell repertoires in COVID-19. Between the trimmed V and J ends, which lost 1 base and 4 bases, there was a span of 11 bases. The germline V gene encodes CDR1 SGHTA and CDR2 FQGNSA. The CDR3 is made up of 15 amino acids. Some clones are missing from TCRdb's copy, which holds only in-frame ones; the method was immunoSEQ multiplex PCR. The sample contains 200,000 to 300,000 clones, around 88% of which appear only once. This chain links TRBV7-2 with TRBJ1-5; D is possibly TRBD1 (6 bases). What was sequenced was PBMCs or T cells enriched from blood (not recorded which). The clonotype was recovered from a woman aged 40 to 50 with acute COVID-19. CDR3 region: CASSLGRGFNQPQHF. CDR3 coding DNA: TGTGCCAGCAGCTTAGGCAGGGGATTTAATCAGCCCCAGCATTTT.